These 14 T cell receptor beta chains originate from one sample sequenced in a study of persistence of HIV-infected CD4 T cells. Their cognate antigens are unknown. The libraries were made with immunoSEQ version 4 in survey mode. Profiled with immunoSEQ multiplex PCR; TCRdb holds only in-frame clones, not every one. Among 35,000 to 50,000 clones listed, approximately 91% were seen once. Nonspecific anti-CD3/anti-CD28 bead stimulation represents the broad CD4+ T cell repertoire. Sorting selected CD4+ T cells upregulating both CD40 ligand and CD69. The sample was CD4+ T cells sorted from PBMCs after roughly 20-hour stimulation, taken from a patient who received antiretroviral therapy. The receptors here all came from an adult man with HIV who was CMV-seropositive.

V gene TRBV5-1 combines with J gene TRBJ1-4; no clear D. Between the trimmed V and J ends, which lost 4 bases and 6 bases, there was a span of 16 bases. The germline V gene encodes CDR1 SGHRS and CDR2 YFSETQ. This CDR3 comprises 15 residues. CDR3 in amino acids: CASSVRHGRDEKLFF. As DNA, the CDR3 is TGCGCCAGCAGCGTTCGACACGGTCGAGATGAAAAACTGTTTTTT.

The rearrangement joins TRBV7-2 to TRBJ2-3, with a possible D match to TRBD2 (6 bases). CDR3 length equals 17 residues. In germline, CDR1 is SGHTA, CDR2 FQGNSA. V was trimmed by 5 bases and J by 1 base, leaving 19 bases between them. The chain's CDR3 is CASSLRTLASGTDTQYF. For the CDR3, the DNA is TGTGCCAGCAGCCTCCGAACGCTAGCGTCGGGCACAGATACGCAGTATTTT.

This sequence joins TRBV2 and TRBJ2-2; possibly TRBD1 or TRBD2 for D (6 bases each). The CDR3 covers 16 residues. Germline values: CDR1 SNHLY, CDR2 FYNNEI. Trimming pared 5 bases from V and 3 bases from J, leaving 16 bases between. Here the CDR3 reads CASSKEQGLHTGELFF. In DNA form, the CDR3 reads TGTGCCAGCAGTAAGGAACAGGGACTGCACACCGGGGAGCTGTTTTTT.

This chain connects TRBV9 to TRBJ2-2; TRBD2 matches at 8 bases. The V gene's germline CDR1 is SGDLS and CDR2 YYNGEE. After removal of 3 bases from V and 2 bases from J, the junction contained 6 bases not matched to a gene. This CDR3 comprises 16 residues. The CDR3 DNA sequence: TGTGCCAGCAGCGGTTGGCGGGGGGTTAACACCGGGGAGCTGTTTTTT. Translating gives CASSGWRGVNTGELFF.

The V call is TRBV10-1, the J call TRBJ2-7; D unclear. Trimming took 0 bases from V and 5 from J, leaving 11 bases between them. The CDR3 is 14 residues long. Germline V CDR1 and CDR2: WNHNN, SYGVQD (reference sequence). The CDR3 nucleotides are TGCGCCAGCAGTGAGTCTGGCCCGACTCACGAGCAGTACTTC. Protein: CASSESGPTHEQYF.

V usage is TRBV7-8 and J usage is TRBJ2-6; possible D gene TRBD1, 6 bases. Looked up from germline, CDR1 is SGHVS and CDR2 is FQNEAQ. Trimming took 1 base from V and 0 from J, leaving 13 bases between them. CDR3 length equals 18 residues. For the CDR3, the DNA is TGTGCCAGCAGCTTAGGGACAGAACTTTTCTCTGGGGCCAACGTCCTGACTTTC. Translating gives CASSLGTELFSGANVLTF.

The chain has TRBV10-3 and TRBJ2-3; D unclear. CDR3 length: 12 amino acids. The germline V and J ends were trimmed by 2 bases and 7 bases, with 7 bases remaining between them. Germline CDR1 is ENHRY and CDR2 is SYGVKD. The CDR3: CAISETRNTQYF. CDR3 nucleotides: TGTGCCATCAGTGAGACTCGGAATACGCAGTATTTT.

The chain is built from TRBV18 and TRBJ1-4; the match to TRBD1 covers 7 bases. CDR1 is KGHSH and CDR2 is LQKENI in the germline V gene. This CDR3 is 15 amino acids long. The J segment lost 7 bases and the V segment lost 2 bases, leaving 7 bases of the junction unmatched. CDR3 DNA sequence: TGTGCCAGCTCACCATATCCAACAGGGGCTGAAAAACTGTTTTTT. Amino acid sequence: CASSPYPTGAEKLFF.

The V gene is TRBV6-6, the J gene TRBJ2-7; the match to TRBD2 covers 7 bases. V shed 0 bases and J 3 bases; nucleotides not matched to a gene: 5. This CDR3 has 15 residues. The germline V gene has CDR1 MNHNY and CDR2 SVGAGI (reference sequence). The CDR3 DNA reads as TGTGCCAGCAGTTACTCGTCAGGGAGGGGCTACGAGCAGTACTTC. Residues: CASSYSSGRGYEQYF.

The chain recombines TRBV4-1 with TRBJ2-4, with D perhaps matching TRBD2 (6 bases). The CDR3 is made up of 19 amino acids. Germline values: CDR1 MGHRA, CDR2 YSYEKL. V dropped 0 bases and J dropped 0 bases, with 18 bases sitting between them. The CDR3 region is CASSQDVGGNALAKNIQYF. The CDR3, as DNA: TGCGCCAGCAGCCAAGACGTTGGCGGGAACGCCCTAGCCAAAAACATTCAGTACTTC.

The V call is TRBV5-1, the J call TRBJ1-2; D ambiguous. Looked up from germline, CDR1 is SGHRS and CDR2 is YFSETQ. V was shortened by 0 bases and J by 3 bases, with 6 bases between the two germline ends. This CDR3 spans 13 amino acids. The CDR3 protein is CASSLDRDYGYTF. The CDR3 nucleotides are TGCGCCAGCAGCTTGGATAGGGACTATGGCTACACCTTC.

This CDR3 reads CASRRGLENTGELFF. CDR3 DNA sequence: TGTGCCAGCAGGCGGGGACTAGAGAACACCGGGGAGCTGTTTTTT. The J gene is TRBJ2-2, the V gene TRBV5-4; 8 bases agree with TRBD2. The CDR3 totals 15 residues. Losses at the gene ends were 5 bases for V and 1 base for J; bases not matched to a gene: 4. Germline V gene data show CDR1 as SGHNT and CDR2 as YYREEE (reference sequence).

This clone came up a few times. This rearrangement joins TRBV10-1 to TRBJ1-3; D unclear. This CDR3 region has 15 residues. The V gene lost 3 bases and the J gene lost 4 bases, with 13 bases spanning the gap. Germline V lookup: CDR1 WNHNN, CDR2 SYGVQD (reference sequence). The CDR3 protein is CASSEGSAVGNTIYF. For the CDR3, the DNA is TGCGCCAGCAGTGAAGGATCGGCAGTCGGAAACACCATATATTTT.

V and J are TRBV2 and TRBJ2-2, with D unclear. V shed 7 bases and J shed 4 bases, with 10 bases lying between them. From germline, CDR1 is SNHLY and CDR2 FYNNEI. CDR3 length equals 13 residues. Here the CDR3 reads CASTRSTTGELFF. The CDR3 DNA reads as TGTGCCAGCACCAGGTCGACCACCGGGGAGCTGTTTTTT.